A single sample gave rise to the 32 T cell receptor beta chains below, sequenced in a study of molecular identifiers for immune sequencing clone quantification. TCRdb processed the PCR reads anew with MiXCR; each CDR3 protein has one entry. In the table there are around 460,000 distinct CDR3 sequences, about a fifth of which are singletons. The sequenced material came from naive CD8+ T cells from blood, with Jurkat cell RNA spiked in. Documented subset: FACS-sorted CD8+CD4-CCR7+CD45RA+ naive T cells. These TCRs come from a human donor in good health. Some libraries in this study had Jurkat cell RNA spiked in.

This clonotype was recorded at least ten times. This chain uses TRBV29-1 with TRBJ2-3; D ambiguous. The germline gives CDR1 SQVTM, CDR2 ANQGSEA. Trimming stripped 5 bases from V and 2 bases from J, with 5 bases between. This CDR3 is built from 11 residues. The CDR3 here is CSVPTTDTQYF. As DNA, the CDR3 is TGCAGCGTTCCAACCACAGATACGCAGTATTTT.

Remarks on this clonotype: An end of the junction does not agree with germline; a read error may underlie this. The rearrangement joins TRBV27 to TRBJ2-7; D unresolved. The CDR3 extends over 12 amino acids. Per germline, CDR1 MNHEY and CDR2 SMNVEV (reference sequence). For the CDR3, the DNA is TGTGCCGGCAGTGCACACTCGGGCGAGCAGTACTTC. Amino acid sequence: CAGSAHSGEQYF.

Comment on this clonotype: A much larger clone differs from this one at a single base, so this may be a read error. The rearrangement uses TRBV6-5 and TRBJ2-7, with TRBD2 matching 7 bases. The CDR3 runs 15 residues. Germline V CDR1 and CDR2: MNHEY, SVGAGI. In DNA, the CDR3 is TGTGCCAGCAGACCCGGGGAGGGACCCTCCTACGCGCAGTACTTC. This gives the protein CASRPGEGPSYAQYF.

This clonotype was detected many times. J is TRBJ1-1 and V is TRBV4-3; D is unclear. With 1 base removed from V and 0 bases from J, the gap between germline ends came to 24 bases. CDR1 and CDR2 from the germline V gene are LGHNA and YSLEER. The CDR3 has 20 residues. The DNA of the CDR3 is TGCGCCAGCAGCCAAGGACTAGGAGGTCCCCATGGCTGGCTGAACACTGAAGCTTTCTTT. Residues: CASSQGLGGPHGWLNTEAFF.

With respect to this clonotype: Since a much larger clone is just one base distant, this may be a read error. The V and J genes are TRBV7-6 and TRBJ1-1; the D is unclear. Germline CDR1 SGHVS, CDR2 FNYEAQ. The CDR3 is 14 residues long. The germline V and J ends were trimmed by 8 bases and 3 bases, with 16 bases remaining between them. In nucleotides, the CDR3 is TGTGCCAGCCACAACATCAAGTCAGACACTGAAGCTTTCTTT. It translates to CASHNIKSDTEAFF.

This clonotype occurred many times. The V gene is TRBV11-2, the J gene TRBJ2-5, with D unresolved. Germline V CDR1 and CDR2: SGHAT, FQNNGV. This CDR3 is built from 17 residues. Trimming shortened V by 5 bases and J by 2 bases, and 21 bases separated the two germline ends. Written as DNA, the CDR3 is TGTGCCAGCAGCGCTAAGCCTGATATAACAAAACAAGAGACCCAGTACTTC. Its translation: CASSAKPDITKQETQYF.

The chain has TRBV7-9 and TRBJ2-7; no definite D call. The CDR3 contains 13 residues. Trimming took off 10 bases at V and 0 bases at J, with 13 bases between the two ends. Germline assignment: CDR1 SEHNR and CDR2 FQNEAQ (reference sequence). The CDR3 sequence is CAIMDGYSYEQYF. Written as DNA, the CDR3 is TGTGCCATAATGGACGGCTACTCCTACGAGCAGTACTTC.

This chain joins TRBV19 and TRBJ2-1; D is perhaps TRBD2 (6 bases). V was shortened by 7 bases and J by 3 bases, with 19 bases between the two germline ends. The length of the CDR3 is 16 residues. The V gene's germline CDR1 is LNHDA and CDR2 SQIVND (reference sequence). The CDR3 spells CASNPMGGVFYNEQFF. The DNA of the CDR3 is TGTGCCAGTAATCCCATGGGGGGAGTGTTCTACAATGAGCAGTTCTTC.

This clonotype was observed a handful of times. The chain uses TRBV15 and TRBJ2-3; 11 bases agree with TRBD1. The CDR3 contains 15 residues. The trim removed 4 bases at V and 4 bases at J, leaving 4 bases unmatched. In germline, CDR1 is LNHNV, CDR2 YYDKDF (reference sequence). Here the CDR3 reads CATSTPGQGADTQYF. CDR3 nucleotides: TGTGCCACCAGCACTCCGGGACAGGGGGCAGATACGCAGTATTTT.

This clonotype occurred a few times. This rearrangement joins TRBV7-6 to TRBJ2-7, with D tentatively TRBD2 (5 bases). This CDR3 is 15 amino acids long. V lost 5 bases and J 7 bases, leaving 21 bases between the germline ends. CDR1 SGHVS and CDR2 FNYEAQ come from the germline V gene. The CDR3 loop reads CASSPLVKATGEQYF. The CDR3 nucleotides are TGTGCCAGCAGCCCCTTAGTCAAGGCTACGGGAGAGCAGTACTTC.

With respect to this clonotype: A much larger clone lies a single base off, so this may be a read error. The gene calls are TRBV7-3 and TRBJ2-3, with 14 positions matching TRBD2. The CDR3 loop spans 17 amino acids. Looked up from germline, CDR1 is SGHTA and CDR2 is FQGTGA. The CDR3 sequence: CASGLGLAGAYTDTQYF. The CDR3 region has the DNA TGTGCCAGCGGCTTGGGACTAGCGGGAGCCTACACAGATACGCAGTATTTT.

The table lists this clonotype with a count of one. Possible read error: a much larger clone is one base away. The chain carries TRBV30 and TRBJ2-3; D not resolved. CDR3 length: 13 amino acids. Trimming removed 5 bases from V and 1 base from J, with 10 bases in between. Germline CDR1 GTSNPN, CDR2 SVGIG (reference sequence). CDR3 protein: CAWAFGCTDTQYF. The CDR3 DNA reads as TGTGCCTGGGCCTTTGGGTGCACAGATACGCAGTATTTT.

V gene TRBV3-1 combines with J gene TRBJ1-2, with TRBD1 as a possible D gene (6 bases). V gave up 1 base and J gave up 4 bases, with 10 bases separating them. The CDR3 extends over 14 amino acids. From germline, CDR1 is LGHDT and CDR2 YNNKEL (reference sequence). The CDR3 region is CASSQVWGPYGYTF. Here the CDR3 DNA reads TGTGCCAGCAGCCAAGTATGGGGGCCCTATGGCTACACCTTC.

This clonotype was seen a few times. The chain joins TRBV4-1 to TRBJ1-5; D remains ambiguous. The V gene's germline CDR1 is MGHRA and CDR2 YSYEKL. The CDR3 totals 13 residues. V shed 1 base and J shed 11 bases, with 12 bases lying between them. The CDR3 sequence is CASSQGTFEAQHF. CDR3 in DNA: TGCGCCAGCAGCCAAGGGACCTTTGAGGCCCAGCATTTT.

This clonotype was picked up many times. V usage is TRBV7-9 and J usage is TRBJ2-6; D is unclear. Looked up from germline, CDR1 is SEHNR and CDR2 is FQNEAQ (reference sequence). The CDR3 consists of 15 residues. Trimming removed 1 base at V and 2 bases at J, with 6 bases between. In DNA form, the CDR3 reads TGTGCCAGCAGCTTAGAAACTACTGGGGCCAACGTCCTGACTTTC. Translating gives CASSLETTGANVLTF.

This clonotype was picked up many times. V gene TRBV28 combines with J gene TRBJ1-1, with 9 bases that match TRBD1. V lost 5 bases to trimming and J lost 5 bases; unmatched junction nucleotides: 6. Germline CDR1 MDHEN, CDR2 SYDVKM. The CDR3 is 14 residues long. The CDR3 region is CASSAGTGRTEAFF. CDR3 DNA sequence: TGTGCCAGCAGTGCCGGGACAGGGAGGACTGAAGCTTTCTTT.

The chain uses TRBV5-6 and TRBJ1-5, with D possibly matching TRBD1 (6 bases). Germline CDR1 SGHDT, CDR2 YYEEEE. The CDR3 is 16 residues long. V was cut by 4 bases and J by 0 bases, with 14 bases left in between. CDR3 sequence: CASSQGGGASNQPQHF. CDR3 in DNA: TGTGCCAGCAGCCAAGGGGGGGGGGCTAGCAATCAGCCCCAGCATTTT.

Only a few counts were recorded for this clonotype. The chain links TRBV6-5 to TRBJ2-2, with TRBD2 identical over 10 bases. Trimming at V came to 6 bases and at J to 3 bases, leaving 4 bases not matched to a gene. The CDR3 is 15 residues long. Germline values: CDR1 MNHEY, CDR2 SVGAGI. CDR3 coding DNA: TGTGCCAGCAGGGGGACTAGCGAAGACACCGGGGAGCTGTTTTTT. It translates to CASRGTSEDTGELFF.

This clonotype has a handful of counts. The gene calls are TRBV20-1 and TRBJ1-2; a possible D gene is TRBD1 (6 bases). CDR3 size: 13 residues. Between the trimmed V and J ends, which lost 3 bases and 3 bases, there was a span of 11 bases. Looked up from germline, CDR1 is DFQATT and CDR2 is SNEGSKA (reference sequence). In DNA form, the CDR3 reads TGCAGTGCTAGGAGGGGGATGGACTATGGCTACACCTTC. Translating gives CSARRGMDYGYTF.

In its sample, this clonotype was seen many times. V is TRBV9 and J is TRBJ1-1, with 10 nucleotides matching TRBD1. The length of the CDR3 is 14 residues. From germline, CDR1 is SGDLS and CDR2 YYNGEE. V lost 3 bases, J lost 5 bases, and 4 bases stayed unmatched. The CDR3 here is CASSAGTGVTEAFF. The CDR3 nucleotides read TGTGCCAGCAGCGCCGGGACAGGGGTTACTGAAGCTTTCTTT.

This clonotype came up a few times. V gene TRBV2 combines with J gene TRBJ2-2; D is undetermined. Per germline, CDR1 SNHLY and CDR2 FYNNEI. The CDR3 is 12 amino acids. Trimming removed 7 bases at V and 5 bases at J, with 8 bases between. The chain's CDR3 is CASIWVTGELFF. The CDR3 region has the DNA TGTGCCAGCATATGGGTTACCGGGGAGCTGTTTTTT.

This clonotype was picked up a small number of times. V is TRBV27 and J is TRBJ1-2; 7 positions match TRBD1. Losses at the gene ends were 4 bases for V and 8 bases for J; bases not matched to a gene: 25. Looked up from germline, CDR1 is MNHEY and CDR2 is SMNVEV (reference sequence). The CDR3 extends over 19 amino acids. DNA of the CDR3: TGTGCCAGCAGTTCGACAGGGAAGCTTTTGATAACGGGACGGAACGGCTACACCTTC. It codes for CASSSTGKLLITGRNGYTF.

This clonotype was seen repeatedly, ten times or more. The CDR3 nucleotides read TGTGCCAGCAGTTACCCCCGATTTTTGAACACTGAAGCTTTCTTT. The encoded protein is CASSYPRFLNTEAFF. The V call is TRBV6-2 or TRBV6-3, the J call TRBJ1-1; D unresolved. The CDR3 consists of 15 residues. The germline CDR1 and CDR2 sequences are MNHEY and SVGEGT. V lost 2 bases and J lost 0, with 10 bases in between.

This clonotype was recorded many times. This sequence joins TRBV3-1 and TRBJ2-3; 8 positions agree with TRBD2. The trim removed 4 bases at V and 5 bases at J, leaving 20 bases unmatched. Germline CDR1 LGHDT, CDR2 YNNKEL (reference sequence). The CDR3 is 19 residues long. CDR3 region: CASSPLQWSSGDAQDTQYF. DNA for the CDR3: TGTGCCAGCAGCCCACTACAGTGGAGTAGCGGGGACGCACAAGATACGCAGTATTTT.

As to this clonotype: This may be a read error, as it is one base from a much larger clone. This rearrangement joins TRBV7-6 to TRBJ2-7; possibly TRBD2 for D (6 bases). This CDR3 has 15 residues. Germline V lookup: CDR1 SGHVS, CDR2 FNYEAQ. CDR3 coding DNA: TGTACCAGCAGCTTAGTGGGCGGGGAAACCTACGAGCAGTACTTC. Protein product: CTSSLVGGETYEQYF.

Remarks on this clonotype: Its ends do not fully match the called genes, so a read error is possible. The CDR3 nucleotides read TGCAGTGCTCCATTAGGGTTCTATGGCTGCACCTTC. Protein sequence: CSAPLGFYGCTF. The rearrangement links TRBV20-1 to TRBJ1-2; D is undetermined. Germline values: CDR1 DFQATT, CDR2 SNEGSKA (reference sequence). CDR3 length equals 12 residues.

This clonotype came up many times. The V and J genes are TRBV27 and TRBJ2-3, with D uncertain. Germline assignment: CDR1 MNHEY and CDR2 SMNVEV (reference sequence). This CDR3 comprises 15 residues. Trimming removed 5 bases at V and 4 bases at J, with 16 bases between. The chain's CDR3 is CASSQILGASDTQYF. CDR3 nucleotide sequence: TGTGCCAGCAGTCAGATACTTGGAGCGTCAGATACGCAGTATTTT.

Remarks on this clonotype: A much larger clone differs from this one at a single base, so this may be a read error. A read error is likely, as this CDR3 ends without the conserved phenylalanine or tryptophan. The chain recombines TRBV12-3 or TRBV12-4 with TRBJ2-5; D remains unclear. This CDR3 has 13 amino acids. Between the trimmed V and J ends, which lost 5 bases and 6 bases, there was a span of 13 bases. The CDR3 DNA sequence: TGTGCCAGCAGTCCCCGTGCAGCGAAGACCCAGTACTCC. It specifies CASSPRAAKTQYS.

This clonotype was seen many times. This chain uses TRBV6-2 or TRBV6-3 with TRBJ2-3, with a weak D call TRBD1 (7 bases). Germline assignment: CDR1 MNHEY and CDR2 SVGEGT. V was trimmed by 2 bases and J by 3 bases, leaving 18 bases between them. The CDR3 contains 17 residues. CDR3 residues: CASSYVRGTAMTDTQYF. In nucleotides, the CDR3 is TGTGCCAGCAGTTACGTTCGGGGGACAGCGATGACAGATACGCAGTATTTT.

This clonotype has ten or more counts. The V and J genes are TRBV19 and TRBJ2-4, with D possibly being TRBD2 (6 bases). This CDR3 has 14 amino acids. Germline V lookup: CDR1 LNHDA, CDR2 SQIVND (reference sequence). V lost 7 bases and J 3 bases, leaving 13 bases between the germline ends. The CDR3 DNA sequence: TGTGCCAGTAAAGTAGGGCGGGGCAAAAACATTCAGTACTTC. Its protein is CASKVGRGKNIQYF.

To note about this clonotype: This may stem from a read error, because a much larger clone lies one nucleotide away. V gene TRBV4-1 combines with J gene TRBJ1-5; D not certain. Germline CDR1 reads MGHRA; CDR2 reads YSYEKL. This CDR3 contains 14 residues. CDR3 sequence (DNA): TGCGCCAGCAACCAAGAGCCAGGTTCTCAGCCCCAGCATTTT. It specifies CASNQEPGSQPQHF.

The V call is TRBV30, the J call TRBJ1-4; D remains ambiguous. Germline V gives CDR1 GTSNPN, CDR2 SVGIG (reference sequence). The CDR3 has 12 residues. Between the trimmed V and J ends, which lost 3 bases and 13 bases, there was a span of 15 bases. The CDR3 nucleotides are TGTGCCTGGAGGACGGTCCCCCAAGGACTGTTTTTT. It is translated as CAWRTVPQGLFF.